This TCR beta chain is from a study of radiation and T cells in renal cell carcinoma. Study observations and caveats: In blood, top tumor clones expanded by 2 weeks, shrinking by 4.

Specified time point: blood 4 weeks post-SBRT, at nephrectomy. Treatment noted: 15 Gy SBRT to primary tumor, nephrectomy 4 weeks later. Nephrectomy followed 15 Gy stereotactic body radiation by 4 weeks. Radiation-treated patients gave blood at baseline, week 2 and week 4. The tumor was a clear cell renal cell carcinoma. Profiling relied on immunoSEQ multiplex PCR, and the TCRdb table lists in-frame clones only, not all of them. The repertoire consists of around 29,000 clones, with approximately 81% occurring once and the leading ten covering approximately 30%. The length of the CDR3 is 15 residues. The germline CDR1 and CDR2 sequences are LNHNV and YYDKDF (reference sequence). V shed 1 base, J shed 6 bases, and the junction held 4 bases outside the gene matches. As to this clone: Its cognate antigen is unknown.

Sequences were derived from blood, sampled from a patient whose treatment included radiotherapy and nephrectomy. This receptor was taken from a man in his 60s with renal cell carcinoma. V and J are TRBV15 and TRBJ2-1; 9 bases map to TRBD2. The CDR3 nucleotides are TGTGCCACCAGCAGAGGTGAGCGGGAGGTCAATGAGCAGTTCTTC. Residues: CATSRGEREVNEQFF.